These T cell receptor beta chains were read from a single sample in a study of monozygotic twins with inflammatory bowel disease. TCRdb re-called the 5' RACE reads and shows each CDR3 protein once, DNA omitted. This sample contains about 440,000 distinct CDR3 sequences. The sample taken for sequencing was blood. All receptors derive from a human donor with ulcerative colitis or Crohn's disease, or a healthy co-twin of an affected twin (not recorded which). CDR3s include the opening cysteine and the closing phenylalanine or tryptophan.

J gene: TRBJ2-2
V gene: TRBV7-9
CDR3 length: 14
CDR3 protein: CASSKALGGGELFF

J gene: TRBJ1-5
V gene: TRBV20-1
CDR3 length: 13
CDR3 protein: CSASGGQGQPQHF

J gene: TRBJ2-4
V gene: TRBV30
CDR3 length: 11
CDR3 protein: CAWSGGQGGSF

J gene: TRBJ2-6
V gene: TRBV3-1
CDR3 length: 18
CDR3 protein: CASSSRTALSSGANVLTF

J gene: TRBJ1-2
V gene: TRBV2
CDR3 length: 13
CDR3 protein: CASTPSRSYGYTF

J gene: TRBJ2-2
V gene: TRBV7-3
CDR3 length: 15
CDR3 protein: CASSFKRGNTGELFF

J gene: TRBJ2-7
V gene: TRBV9
CDR3 length: 14
CDR3 protein: CASSVGWSFNEQYF

J gene: TRBJ2-7
V gene: TRBV5-1
CDR3 length: 13
CDR3 protein: CASTREGGYEQYF

J gene: TRBJ2-7
V gene: TRBV5-1
CDR3 length: 13
CDR3 protein: CASSLGQDYEQYF

J gene: TRBJ2-1
V gene: TRBV5-5
CDR3 length: 15
CDR3 protein: CASSLQLSSYNEQFF

J gene: TRBJ2-1
V gene: TRBV7-3
CDR3 length: 16
CDR3 protein: CASSRSLAGGPNEQFF

J gene: TRBJ2-4
V gene: TRBV7-2
CDR3 length: 17
CDR3 protein: CASSLVMPGRAKNIQYF

J gene: TRBJ2-3
V gene: TRBV29-1
CDR3 length: 11
CDR3 protein: CSAKGVDTQYF

J gene: TRBJ2-7
V gene: TRBV5-1
CDR3 length: 16
CDR3 protein: CASSLGASGSLGEQYF